A selection of T cell receptor beta chains follows, all from one sample in a study of blood T cell repertoires in COVID-19. Clones were read by immunoSEQ multiplex PCR, and TCRdb kept only the in-frame ones, dropping some. Among more than 12,000 clones listed, 85% to 90% were seen once. Sequenced input: peripheral blood. These receptor sequences come from a woman in her 70s in a cohort sampled during active or convalescent COVID-19. CDR3s include the opening cysteine and the closing phenylalanine or tryptophan.

TRBJ1-3	TRBV11-2	CASSFRTGGNTIYF
TRBJ1-2	TRBV7-9	CASSLLTGVNYGYTF
TRBJ2-2	TRBV7-2	CASRGGGYQYTGELFF
TRBJ2-2	TRBV6-2/TRBV6-3	CASSYSGGGATGELFF
TRBJ1-3	TRBV7-9	CASSSTVTGNTIYF
TRBJ1-2	TRBV2	CASEKGQGYGYTF
TRBJ1-4	TRBV28	CASRTTGGGEKLFF
TRBJ2-7	TRBV6-2/TRBV6-3	CASSYGGDYEQYF
TRBJ2-1	TRBV4-3	CASSRGVGGSYNEQFF
TRBJ1-4	TRBV28	CASTTGVTNEKLFF
TRBJ1-2	TRBV28	CASRRTGGRYGYTF
TRBJ2-2	TRBV28	CASSLRAGANTGELFF
TRBJ1-2	TRBV7-9	CASSFKTGEDNYGYTF
TRBJ1-2	TRBV7-2	CASSLALGGGAYGYTF
TRBJ1-2	TRBV25-1	CASSQANYGYTF
TRBJ2-1	TRBV6-5	CASSYSRGEYNEQFF
TRBJ2-3	TRBV7-3	CASSPDRGTDTQYF
TRBJ1-1	TRBV7-2	CASSPPGGMNTEAFF
TRBJ2-2	TRBV2	CASRAGQGVTGELFF
TRBJ2-5	TRBV28	CASRGQGETQYF
TRBJ1-1	TRBV19	CASRDRQEAFF
TRBJ2-5	TRBV7-2	CASSVLDAGGRETQYF
TRBJ1-4	TRBV6-6	CASSPVIGNEKLFF
TRBJ2-6	TRBV7-2	CASSPRVSGANVLTF
TRBJ2-3	TRBV7-3	CASSARGSTDTQYF
TRBJ2-1	TRBV6-1	CASSDLAGGLNEQFF
TRBJ1-2	TRBV5-8	CASSLGQRYGYTF
TRBJ2-3	TRBV7-2	CASSTPRRRDTQYF
TRBJ2-5	TRBV24-1	CATSDFGETQYF
TRBJ2-5	TRBV2	CASRSSGTSGTKTQYF